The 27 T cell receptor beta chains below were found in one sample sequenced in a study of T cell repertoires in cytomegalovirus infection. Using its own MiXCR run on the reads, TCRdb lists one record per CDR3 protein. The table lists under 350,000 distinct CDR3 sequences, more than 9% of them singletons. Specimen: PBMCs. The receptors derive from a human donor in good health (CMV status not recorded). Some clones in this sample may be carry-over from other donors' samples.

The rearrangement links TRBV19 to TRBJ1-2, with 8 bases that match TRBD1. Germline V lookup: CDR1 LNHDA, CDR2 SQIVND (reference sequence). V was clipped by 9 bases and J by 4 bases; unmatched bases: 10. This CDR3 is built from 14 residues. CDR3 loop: CASTLQGAVYGYTF. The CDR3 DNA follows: TGTGCCAGCACCCTCCAGGGGGCTGTCTATGGCTACACCTTC.

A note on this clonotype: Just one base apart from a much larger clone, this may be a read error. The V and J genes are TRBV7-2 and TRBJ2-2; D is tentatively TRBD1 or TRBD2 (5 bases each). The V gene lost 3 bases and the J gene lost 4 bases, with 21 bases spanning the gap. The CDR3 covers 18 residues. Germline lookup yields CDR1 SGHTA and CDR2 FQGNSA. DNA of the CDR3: TGTGCCAGCAGCTTGTTCACCTGGGGCGGGCCTCGCACCGGGGAGCTGTTTTTT. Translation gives CASSLFTWGGPRTGELFF.

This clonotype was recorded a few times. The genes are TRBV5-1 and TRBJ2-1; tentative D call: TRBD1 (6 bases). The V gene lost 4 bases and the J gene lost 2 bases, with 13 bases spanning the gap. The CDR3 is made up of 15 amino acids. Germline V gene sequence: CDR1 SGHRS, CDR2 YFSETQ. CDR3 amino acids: CASSVSSGAYNEQFF. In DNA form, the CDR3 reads TGCGCCAGCAGCGTTAGCTCAGGGGCCTACAATGAGCAGTTCTTC.

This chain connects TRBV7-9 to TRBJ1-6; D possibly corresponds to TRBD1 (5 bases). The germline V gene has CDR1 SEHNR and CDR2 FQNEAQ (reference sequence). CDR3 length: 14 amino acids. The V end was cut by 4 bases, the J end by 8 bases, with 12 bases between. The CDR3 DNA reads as TGTGCCAGCAGCTCTCAGGGAGTTGATTCACCCCTCCACTTT. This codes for CASSSQGVDSPLHF.

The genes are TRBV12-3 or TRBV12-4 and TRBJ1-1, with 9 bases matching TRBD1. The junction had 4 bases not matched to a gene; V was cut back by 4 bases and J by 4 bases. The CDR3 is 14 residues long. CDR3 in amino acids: CASSYRGQSTEAFF. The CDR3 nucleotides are TGTGCCAGCAGTTACAGGGGGCAGAGCACTGAAGCTTTCTTT.

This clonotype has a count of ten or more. This CDR3 is CASSLGTGLLGEQFF. The CDR3 DNA reads as TGTGCCAGCAGCCTCGGGACAGGACTCCTTGGGGAGCAGTTCTTC. The chain has TRBV7-2 and TRBJ2-1; 8 bases are shared with TRBD1. The CDR3 is 15 amino acids. V lost 5 bases and J lost 10; bases outside the gene matches: 13. Looked up from germline, CDR1 is SGHTA and CDR2 is FQGNSA.

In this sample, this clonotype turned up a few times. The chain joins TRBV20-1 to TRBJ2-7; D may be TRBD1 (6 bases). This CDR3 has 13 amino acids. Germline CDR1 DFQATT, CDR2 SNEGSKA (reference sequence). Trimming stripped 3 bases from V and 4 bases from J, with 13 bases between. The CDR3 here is CSASRDIAYEQYF. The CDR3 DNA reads TGCAGTGCTAGCCGGGACATTGCATACGAGCAGTACTTC.

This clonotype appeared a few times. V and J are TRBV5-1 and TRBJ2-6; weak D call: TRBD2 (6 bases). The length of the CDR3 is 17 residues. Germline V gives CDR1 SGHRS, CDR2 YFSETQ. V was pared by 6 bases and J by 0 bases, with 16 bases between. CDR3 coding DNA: TGCGCCAGCACCGGGTTGGGAGGAAGCTCTGGGGCCAACGTCCTGACTTTC. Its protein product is CASTGLGGSSGANVLTF. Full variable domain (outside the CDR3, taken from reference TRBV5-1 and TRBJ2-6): KAGVTQTPRYLIKTRGQQVTLSCSPISGHRSVSWYQQTPGQGLQFLFEYFSETQRNKGNFPGRFSGRQFSNSRSEMNVSTLELGDSALYLCASTGLGGSSGANVLTFGAGSRLTVL.

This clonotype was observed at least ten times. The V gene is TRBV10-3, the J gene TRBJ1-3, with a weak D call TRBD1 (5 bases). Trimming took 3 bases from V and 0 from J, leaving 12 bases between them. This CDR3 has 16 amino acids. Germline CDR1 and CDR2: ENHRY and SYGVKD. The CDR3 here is CAISDVAGFSGNTIYF. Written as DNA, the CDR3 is TGTGCCATCAGTGACGTTGCAGGGTTCTCTGGAAACACCATATATTTT.

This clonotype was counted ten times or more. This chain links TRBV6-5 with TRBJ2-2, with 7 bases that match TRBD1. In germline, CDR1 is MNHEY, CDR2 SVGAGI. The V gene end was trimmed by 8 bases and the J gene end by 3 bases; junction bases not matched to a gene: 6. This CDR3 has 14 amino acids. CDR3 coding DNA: TGTGCCAGCCTTCGGGACAGAGACACCGGGGAGCTGTTTTTT. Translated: CASLRDRDTGELFF.

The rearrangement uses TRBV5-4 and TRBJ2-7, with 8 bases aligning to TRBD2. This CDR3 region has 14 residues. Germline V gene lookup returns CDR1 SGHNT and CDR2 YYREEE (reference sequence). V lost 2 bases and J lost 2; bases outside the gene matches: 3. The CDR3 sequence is CASSFRAGAYEQYF. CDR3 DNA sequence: TGTGCCAGCAGCTTTAGAGCGGGAGCCTACGAGCAGTACTTC.

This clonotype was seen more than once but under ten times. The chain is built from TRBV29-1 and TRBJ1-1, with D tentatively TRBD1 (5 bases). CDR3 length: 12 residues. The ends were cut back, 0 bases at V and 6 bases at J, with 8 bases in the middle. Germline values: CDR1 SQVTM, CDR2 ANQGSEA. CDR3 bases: TGCAGCGTTGAAGATGGGGGGGCTGAAGCTTTCTTT. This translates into CSVEDGGAEAFF. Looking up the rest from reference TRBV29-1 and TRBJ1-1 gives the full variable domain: SAVISQKPSRDICQRGTSLTIQCQVDSQVTMMFWYRQQPGQSLTLIATANQGSEATYESGFVIDKFPISRPNLTFSTLTVSNMSPEDSSIYLCSVEDGGAEAFFGQGTRLTVV.

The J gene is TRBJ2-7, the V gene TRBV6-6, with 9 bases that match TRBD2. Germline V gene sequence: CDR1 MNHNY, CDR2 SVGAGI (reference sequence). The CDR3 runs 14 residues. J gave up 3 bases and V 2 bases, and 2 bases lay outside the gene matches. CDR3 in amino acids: CASSYGAGGYEQYF. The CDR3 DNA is TGTGCCAGCAGTTACGGAGCGGGGGGCTACGAGCAGTACTTC.

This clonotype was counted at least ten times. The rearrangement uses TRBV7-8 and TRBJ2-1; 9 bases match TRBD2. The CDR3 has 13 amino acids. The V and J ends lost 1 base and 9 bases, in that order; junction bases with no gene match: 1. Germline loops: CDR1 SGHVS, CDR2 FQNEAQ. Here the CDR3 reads CASSLGTSVEQFF. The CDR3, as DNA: TGTGCCAGCAGCTTAGGGACTAGCGTTGAGCAGTTCTTC.

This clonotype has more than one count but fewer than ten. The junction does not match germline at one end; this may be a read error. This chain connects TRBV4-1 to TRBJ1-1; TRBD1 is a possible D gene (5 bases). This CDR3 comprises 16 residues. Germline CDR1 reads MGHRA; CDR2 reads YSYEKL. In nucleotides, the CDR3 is TGTGCCAGCAGCCAAGAAGGGAGCAGGGCTGGAACTGAAGCTTTCTTT. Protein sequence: CASSQEGSRAGTEAFF.

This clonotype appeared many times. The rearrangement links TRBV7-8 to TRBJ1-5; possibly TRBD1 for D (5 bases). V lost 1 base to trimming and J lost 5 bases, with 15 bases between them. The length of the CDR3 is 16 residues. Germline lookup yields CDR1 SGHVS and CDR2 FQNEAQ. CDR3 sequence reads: CASSLVPAGGDQPQHF. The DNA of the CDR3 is TGTGCCAGCAGCTTAGTCCCCGCGGGGGGGGATCAGCCCCAGCATTTT. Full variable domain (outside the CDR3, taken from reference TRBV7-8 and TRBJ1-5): GAGVSQSPRYKVAKRGQDVALRCDPISGHVSLFWYQQALGQGPEFLTYFQNEAQLDKSGLPSDRFFAERPEGSVSTLKIQRTQQEDSAVYLCASSLVPAGGDQPQHFGDGTRLSIL.

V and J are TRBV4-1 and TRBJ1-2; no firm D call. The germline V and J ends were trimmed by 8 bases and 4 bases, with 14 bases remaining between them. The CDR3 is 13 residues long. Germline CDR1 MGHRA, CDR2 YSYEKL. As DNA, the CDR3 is TGCGCCAGCCGCGGACTTTCCCCCTATGGCTACACCTTC. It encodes CASRGLSPYGYTF.

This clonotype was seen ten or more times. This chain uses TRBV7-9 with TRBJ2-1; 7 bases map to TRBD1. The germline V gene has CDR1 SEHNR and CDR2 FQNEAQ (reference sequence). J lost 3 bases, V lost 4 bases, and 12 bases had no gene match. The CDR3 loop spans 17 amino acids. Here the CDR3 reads CASSSPKNRGSYNEQFF. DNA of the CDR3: TGTGCCAGCAGCTCCCCCAAAAACAGGGGTAGCTACAATGAGCAGTTCTTC.

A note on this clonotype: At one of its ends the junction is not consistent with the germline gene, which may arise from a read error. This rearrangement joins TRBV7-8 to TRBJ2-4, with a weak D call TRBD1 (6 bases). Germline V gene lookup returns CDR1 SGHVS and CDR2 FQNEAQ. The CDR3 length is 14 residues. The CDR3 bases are TGTGTCAGCAGCCAAGGGGGTGAAGGAAACATTCAGTACTTC. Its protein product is CVSSQGGEGNIQYF.

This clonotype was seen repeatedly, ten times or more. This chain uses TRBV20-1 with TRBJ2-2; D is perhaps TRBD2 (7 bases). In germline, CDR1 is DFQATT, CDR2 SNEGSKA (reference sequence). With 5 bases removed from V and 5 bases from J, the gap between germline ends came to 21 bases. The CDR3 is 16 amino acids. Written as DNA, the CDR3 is TGCAGTGCTCCCCTGGGGGGGGCGCGAGGGACCGGGGAGCTGTTTTTT. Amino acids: CSAPLGGARGTGELFF.

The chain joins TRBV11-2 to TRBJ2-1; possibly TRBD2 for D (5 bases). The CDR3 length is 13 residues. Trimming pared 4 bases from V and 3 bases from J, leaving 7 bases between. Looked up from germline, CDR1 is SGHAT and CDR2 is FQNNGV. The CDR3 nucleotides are TGTGCCAGCAGCTGGGAGAGCTACAATGAGCAGTTCTTC. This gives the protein CASSWESYNEQFF.

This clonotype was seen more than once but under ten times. The CDR3 sequence: CASSSPVGRADTQYF. As DNA, the CDR3 is TGTGCCAGCAGCTCGCCCGTTGGCCGGGCAGATACGCAGTATTTT. The gene calls are TRBV7-6 and TRBJ2-3; D remains ambiguous. Germline CDR1 is SGHVS and CDR2 is FNYEAQ. Trimming removed 4 bases from V and 4 bases from J, with 15 bases in between. The CDR3 sequence is 15 residues long.

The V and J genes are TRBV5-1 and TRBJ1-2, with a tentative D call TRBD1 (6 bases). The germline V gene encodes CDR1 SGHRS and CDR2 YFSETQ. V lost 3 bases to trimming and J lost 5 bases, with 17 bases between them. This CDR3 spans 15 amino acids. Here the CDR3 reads CASSYEGEPGYGYTF. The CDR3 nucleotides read TGCGCCAGCAGCTACGAGGGGGAGCCGGGGTATGGCTACACCTTC.

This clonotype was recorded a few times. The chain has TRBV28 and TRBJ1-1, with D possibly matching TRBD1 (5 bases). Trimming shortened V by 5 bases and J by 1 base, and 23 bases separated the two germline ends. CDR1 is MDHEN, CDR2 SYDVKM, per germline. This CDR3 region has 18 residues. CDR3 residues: CASSRGLYTLLENTEAFF. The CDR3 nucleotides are TGTGCCAGCAGTCGGGGGTTGTACACCCTCTTAGAGAACACTGAAGCTTTCTTT.

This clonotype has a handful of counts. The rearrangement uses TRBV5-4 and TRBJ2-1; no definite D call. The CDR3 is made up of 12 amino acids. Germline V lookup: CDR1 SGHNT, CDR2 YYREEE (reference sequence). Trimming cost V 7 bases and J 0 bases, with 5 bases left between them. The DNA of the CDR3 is TGTGCCAGCTGGAGCTCCTACAATGAGCAGTTCTTC. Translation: CASWSSYNEQFF.

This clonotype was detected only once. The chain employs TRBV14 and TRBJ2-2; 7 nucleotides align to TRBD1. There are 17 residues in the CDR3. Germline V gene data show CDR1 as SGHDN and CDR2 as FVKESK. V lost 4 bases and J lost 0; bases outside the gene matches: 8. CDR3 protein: CASSRPLTGTNTGELFF. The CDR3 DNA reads TGTGCCAGCAGCCGCCCTCTGACAGGGACGAACACCGGGGAGCTGTTTTTT.

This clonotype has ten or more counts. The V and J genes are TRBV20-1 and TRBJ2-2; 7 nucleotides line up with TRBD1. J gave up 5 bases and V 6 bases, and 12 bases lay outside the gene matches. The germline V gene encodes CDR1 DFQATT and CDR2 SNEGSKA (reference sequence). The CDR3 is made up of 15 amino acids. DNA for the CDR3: TGCAGTGCATACGTACCGGGACAGCTAACCGGGGAGCTGTTTTTT. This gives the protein CSAYVPGQLTGELFF.